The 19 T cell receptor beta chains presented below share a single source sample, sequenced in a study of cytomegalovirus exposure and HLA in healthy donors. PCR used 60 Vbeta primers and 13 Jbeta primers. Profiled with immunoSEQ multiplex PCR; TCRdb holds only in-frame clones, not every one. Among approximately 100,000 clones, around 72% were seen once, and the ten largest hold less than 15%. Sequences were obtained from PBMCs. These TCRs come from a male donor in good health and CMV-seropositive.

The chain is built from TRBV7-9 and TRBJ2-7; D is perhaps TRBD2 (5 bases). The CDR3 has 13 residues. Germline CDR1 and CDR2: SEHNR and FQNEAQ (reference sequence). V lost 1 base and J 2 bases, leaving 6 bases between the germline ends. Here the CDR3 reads CASSLDGTYEQYF. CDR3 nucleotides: TGTGCCAGCAGCTTAGACGGGACCTACGAGCAGTACTTC.

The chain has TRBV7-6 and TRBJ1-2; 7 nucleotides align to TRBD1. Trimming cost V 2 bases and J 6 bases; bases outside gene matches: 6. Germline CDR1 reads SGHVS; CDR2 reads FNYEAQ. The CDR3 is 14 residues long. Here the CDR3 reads CASSLTGVGDGYTF. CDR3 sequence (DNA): TGTGCCAGCAGCTTAACAGGGGTAGGGGATGGCTACACCTTC.

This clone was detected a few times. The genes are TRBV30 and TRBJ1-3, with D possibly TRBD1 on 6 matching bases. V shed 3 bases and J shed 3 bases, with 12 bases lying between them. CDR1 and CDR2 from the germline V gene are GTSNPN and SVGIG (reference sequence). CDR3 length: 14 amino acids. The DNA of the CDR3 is TGTGCCTGGAGCCATGGGGGCTTTGGAAACACCATATATTTT. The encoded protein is CAWSHGGFGNTIYF.

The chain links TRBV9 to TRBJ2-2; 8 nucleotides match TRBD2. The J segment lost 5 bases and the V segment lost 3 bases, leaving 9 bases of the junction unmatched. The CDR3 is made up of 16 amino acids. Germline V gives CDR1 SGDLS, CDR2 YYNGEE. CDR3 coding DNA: TGTGCCAGCAGCGATCAACGGGGGGGCTGGACCGGGGAGCTGTTTTTT. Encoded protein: CASSDQRGGWTGELFF.

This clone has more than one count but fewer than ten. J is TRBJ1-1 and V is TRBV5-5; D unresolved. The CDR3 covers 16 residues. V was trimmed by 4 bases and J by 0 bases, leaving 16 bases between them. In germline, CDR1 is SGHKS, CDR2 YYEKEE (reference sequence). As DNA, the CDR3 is TGTGCCAGCAGCGACGGGAACCCAGGAATGAACACTGAAGCTTTCTTT. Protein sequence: CASSDGNPGMNTEAFF.

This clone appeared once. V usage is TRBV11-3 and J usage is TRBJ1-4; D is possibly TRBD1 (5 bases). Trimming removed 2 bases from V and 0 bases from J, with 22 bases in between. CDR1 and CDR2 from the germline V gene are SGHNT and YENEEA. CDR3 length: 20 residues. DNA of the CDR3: TGTGCCAGCAGCTTATACGCCGACCCGACAGTAGATGCAACTAATGAAAAACTGTTTTTT. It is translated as CASSLYADPTVDATNEKLFF.

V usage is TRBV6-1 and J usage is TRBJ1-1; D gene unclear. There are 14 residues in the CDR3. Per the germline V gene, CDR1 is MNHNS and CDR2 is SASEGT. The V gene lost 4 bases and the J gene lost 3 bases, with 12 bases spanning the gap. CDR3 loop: CASSGQPTYTEAFF. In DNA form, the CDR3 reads TGTGCCAGCAGTGGGCAGCCGACTTACACTGAAGCTTTCTTT.

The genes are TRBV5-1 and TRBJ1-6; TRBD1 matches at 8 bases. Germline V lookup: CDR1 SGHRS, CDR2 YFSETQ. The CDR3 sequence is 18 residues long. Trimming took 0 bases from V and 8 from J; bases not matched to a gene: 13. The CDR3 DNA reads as TGCGCCAGCAGCTTGGAGCAGGGGGCGACAGGGTTGTATTCACCCCTCCACTTT. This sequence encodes CASSLEQGATGLYSPLHF.

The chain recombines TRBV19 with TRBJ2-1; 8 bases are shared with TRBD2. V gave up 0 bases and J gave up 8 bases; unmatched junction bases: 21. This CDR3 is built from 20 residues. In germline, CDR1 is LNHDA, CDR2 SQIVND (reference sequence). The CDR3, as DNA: TGTGCCAGTAGTATAGATCGGCTTTCCCCGGGACTAGGTGAAGGGGATGAGCAGTTCTTC. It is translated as CASSIDRLSPGLGEGDEQFF.

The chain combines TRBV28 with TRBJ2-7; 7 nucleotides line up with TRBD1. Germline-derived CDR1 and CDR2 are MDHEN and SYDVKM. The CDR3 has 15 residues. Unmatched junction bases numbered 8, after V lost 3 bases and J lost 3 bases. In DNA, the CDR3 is TGTGCCAGCAGTTTTTTTTCTAGACAGGGCTACGAGCAGTACTTC. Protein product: CASSFFSRQGYEQYF.

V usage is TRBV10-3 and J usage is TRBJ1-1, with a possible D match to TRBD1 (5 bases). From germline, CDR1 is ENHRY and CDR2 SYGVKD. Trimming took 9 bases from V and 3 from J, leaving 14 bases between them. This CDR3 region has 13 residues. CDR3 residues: CAIQEPQHTEAFF. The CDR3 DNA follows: TGTGCCATACAGGAGCCCCAACACACTGAAGCTTTCTTT.

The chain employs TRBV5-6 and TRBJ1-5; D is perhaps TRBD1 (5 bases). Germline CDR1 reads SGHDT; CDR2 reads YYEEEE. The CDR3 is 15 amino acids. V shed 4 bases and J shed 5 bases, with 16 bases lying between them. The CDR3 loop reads CASSIQGGWDQPQHF. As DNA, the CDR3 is TGTGCCAGCAGCATCCAGGGAGGTTGGGATCAGCCCCAGCATTTT.

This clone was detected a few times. In nucleotides, the CDR3 is TGTGCCAGCAGCGTAGGTGATGGAAGGGGAGAGACCCAGTACTTC. This gives the protein CASSVGDGRGETQYF. The chain has TRBV9 and TRBJ2-5; possibly TRBD1 for D (5 bases). Germline CDR1 reads SGDLS; CDR2 reads YYNGEE. The CDR3 runs 15 residues. Trimming shortened V by 0 bases and J by 4 bases, and 13 bases separated the two germline ends.

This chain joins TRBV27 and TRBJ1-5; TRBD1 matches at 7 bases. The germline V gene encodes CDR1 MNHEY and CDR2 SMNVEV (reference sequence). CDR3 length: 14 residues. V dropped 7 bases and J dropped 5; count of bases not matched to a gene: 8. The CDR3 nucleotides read TGTGCCAGCAACCCACAGGGGAGCGATCAGCCCCAGCATTTT. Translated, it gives CASNPQGSDQPQHF.

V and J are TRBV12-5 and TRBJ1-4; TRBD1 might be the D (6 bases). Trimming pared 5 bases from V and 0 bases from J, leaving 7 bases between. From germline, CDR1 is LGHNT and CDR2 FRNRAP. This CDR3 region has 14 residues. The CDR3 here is CASGQGPTNEKLFF. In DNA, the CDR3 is TGTGCTAGTGGTCAGGGGCCAACTAATGAAAAACTGTTTTTT.

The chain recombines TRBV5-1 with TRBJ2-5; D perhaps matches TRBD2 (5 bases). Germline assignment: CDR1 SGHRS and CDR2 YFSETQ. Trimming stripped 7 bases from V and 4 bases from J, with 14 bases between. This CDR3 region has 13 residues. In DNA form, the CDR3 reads TGCGCCAGCTCCCCCCAGCGGCGAGAGACCCAGTACTTC. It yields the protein CASSPQRRETQYF.

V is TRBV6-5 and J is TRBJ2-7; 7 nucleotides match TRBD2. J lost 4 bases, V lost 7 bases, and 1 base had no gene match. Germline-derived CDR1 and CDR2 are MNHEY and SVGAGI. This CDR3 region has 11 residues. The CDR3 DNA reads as TGTGCCAGCACCGGGGGGTACGAGCAGTACTTC. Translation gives CASTGGYEQYF.

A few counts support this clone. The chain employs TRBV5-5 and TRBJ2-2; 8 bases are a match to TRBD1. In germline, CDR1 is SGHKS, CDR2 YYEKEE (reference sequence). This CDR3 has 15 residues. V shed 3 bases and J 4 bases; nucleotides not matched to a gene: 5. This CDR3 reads CASSSGQGITGELFF. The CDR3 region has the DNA TGTGCCAGCAGCTCTGGACAGGGAATCACCGGGGAGCTGTTTTTT.

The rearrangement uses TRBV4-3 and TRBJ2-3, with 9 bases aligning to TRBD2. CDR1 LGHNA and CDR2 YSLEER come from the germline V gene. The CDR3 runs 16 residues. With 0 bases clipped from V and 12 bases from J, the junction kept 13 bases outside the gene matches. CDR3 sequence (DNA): TGCGCCAGCAGCCAAGAGAGAGTCTTTAGCGGGGGCGCCCAGTATTTT. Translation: CASSQERVFSGGAQYF.